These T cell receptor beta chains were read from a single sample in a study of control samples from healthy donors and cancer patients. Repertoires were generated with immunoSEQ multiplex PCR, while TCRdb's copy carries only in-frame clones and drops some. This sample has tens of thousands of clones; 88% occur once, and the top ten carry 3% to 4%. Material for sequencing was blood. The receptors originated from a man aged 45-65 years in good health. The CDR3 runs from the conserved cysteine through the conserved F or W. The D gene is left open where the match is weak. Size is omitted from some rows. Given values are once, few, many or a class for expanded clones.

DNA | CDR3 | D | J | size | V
TGTGCCAGCGTCCAAGGGGGGTACTCCTACAATGAGCAGTTCTTC | CASVQGGYSYNEQFF | - | TRBJ2-1 | - | TRBV27
TGTGCCAGCAGTCCCCAGGGATTCTCGGGCTACGAGCAGTACTTC | CASSPQGFSGYEQYF | - | TRBJ2-7 | - | TRBV6-5
TGTGCCAGCAGCTTAACTGCGGGGGCCCCCGATACGCAGTATTTT | CASSLTAGAPDTQYF | - | TRBJ2-3 | few | TRBV7-3
TGTGCCAGCAGCTTCCCGGGACTAGCGGGAGGTCCGAGCTCCTACAATGAGCAGTTCTTC | CASSFPGLAGGPSSYNEQFF | TRBD2 | TRBJ2-1 | - | TRBV11-3
TGTGCCAGCAATATTTACGGGAGGGGCACCGGGGAGCTGTTTTTT | CASNIYGRGTGELFF | TRBD2 | TRBJ2-2 | - | TRBV28
TGTGCCAGCAGCGGGGGACTAGCGACCGGGGAGCTGTTTTTT | CASSGGLATGELFF | TRBD2 | TRBJ2-2 | - | TRBV9
TGCGCCAGCAGCTCCCCTACCTACGAGCAGTACTTC | CASSSPTYEQYF | - | TRBJ2-7 | - | TRBV5-1
TGTGCCAGCAGTCTACCCGGGACTAGCCCCCAGTACTTC | CASSLPGTSPQYF | TRBD2 | TRBJ2-5 | - | TRBV12-3/TRBV12-4
TGTGCCAGCTCACCTGTGGGACAGGGGAATTCACCCCTCCACTTT | CASSPVGQGNSPLHF | TRBD1 | TRBJ1-6 | - | TRBV18
TGTGCCAGCAGCTCAGCCCCGAATACCGGGGAGCTGTTTTTT | CASSSAPNTGELFF | - | TRBJ2-2 | - | TRBV7-9
TGTGCCAGTAGTCCCCGGACAGGGAATGAGCAGTTCTTC | CASSPRTGNEQFF | TRBD1 | TRBJ2-1 | - | TRBV19
TGTGCCAGCAGTGAGATAGGGACAGGGGGAGCTTTCTTT | CASSEIGTGGAFF | TRBD1 | TRBJ1-1 | - | TRBV2
TGTGCCAGCAGCTTTATCTACGGAAGCTCCTACAATGAGCAGTTCTTC | CASSFIYGSSYNEQFF | - | TRBJ2-1 | - | TRBV11-2
TGTGCCAGCAGCGTAGAGGGGGGCCCGTACAATGAGCAGTTCTTC | CASSVEGGPYNEQFF | - | TRBJ2-1 | - | TRBV9
TGTGCCAGCAGCACCCGGACTAGTTTGTCCGAGCAGTACTTC | CASSTRTSLSEQYF | TRBD2 | TRBJ2-7 | - | TRBV7-8
TGCAGCGTTGGTGGCATCAATGAGCAGTTCTTC | CSVGGINEQFF | - | TRBJ2-1 | - | TRBV29-1
TGTGCCAGCAGCTTAGTGTCGTACGAGCAGTACTTC | CASSLVSYEQYF | - | TRBJ2-7 | - | TRBV11-3
TGTGCCAGCAGTCAATTAGCAACGCCACTCACTGAAGCTTTCTTT | CASSQLATPLTEAFF | - | TRBJ1-1 | few | TRBV27
TGTGCCAGCAGTTACTCCGGCACGCTGGGGGGCTACGAGCAGTACTTC | CASSYSGTLGGYEQYF | - | TRBJ2-7 | - | TRBV6-5
TGTGCCATTTCGGACAGGGCCACTGAAGCTTTCTTT | CAISDRATEAFF | TRBD1 | TRBJ1-1 | - | TRBV19
TGCGCCAGCAGCCCCTTCTCGAGCTCCTACAATGAGCAGTTCTTC | CASSPFSSSYNEQFF | - | TRBJ2-1 | - | TRBV4-3
TGTGCCAGCAGCCCCATGTTAAATCAGCCCCAGCATTTT | CASSPMLNQPQHF | - | TRBJ1-5 | - | TRBV3-1/TRBV3-2
TGTGCCAGCAGAGAACCGGGACAGGGACCCACTACTAATCAGCCCCAGCATTTT | CASREPGQGPTTNQPQHF | TRBD1 | TRBJ1-5 | - | TRBV6-1
TGCGCCAGCTATATAGATAGAGGCTACGAGCAGTACTTC | CASYIDRGYEQYF | - | TRBJ2-7 | - | TRBV5-1
TGTGCCAGCAGATTTTCAGACAGGGCCAATGAGCAGTTCTTC | CASRFSDRANEQFF | TRBD1 | TRBJ2-1 | - | TRBV27
TGTGCCAGCAGCTTTCGCGCGGGCGATGAGCAGTTCTTC | CASSFRAGDEQFF | - | TRBJ2-1 | - | TRBV3-1/TRBV3-2
TGCAGCGTTGACTTGGCAGCAGGCACTGGGGCCAACGTCCTGACTTTC | CSVDLAAGTGANVLTF | - | TRBJ2-6 | - | TRBV29-1
TGTGCCAGCAGACAGGGGTCCCTCGGCTATGGCTACACCTTC | CASRQGSLGYGYTF | TRBD1 | TRBJ1-2 | - | TRBV2
TGTGCCATCAGTGAGGCTCCTGAGGGGAACACTGAAGCTTTCTTT | CAISEAPEGNTEAFF | - | TRBJ1-1 | - | TRBV10-3
TGTGCTAGTGGTAGTCCTTACTATGGCTACACCTTC | CASGSPYYGYTF | - | TRBJ1-2 | - | TRBV12-5
TGTGCCAGCAGCCACCGGGGGGGGAAAAACATTCAGTACTTC | CASSHRGGKNIQYF | TRBD2 | TRBJ2-4 | - | TRBV3-1/TRBV3-2
TGTGCCAGCAGCGGGGCCACTGAAGCTTTCTTT | CASSGATEAFF | - | TRBJ1-1 | - | TRBV7-9
TGTGCCAGCAGCCGGTTCGGGGAGGGGACTGAAGCTTTCTTT | CASSRFGEGTEAFF | - | TRBJ1-1 | - | TRBV14
TGTGCCAGCAGCGTAGAGGGGACAACTAATGAAAAACTGTTTTTT | CASSVEGTTNEKLFF | - | TRBJ1-4 | - | TRBV9
TGTGCCAGCAGCACTAGCGGGAGTTGGCCCGCCAAAAACATTCAGTACTTC | CASSTSGSWPAKNIQYF | TRBD2 | TRBJ2-4 | - | TRBV11-2
TGTGCCAGCAGTTCAGGGGGAGCCCAAACGCACACTGAAGCTTTCTTT | CASSSGGAQTHTEAFF | TRBD1 | TRBJ1-1 | - | TRBV28
TGTGCCGCGGCACTAGGGACCGAGACCGGGGAGCTGTTTTTT | CAAALGTETGELFF | - | TRBJ2-2 | few | TRBV15
TGTGCCAGCAGCCAGGGAGGAGGGTTAGAGACCCAGTACTTC | CASSQGGGLETQYF | - | TRBJ2-5 | - | TRBV3-1/TRBV3-2
TGTGCCACCAGTGGTAGCGGGAGGCTGGAAGAGACCCAGTACTTC | CATSGSGRLEETQYF | TRBD2 | TRBJ2-5 | - | TRBV24-1
TGTGCCAGCTCACCAGAGGGGCTGCAAGAGCAGTACTTC | CASSPEGLQEQYF | - | TRBJ2-7 | few | TRBV18
TGTGCCTGGACCCGGGACAGGTCAATTGGCGAGCAGTACTTC | CAWTRDRSIGEQYF | TRBD1 | TRBJ2-7 | - | TRBV30
TGTGCCACCAGTGATAAACTCAGGGGGCGACGAGGCACAGATACGCAGTATTTT | CATSDKLRGRRGTDTQYF | TRBD1 | TRBJ2-3 | few | TRBV24-1
TGCAGTGCTTTACAGGGGCCTGAAGCTTTCTTT | CSALQGPEAFF | TRBD1 | TRBJ1-1 | once | TRBV20-1
TGCAGCGTTGTCGGGGACGGAGGGGAGACCCAGTACTTC | CSVVGDGGETQYF | - | TRBJ2-5 | - | TRBV29-1
TGTGCCACCAGCAGGGGGGACAGGGATTTACCGCGGGCTTTCTTT | CATSRGDRDLPRAFF | TRBD1 | TRBJ1-1 | - | TRBV15
TGTGCCAGCAGCTATAGCACTGAAGCTTTCTTT | CASSYSTEAFF | - | TRBJ1-1 | - | TRBV28
TGCGCCAGCAGTCCCCGCGGGGCGGGGAGCTCCTACGAGCAGTACTTC | CASSPRGAGSSYEQYF | - | TRBJ2-7 | - | TRBV5-1
TGTGCCAGTAGTATCCTCCAAGGCGGGGGCACAGATACGCAGTATTTT | CASSILQGGGTDTQYF | - | TRBJ2-3 | - | TRBV19
TGTGCCAGCAGCCAAGGCCCACAAGAGACCCAGTACTTC | CASSQGPQETQYF | - | TRBJ2-5 | - | TRBV3-1/TRBV3-2
TGTGCCAGTAGTATGGCCAAAACTAGCCGAGGGGGAAATGAGCAGTTCTTC | CASSMAKTSRGGNEQFF | - | TRBJ2-1 | - | TRBV19
TGTGCCAGCAGCTTGGGTCCGGGACTAGAAAGGGGGAATGAGCAGTTCTTC | CASSLGPGLERGNEQFF | TRBD2 | TRBJ2-1 | - | TRBV13
TGTGCCAGCAGTCCGGTTTGGGCGCGGGCAGTGGGGGAGCAGTACTTC | CASSPVWARAVGEQYF | - | TRBJ2-7 | - | TRBV28
TGTGCCAGCAGACCGGACTCCTACAATGAGCAGTTCTTC | CASRPDSYNEQFF | - | TRBJ2-1 | - | TRBV5-4
TGTGCCAGCAGCTTAGCGCCGGGTACGGGGGAGCAGTACTTC | CASSLAPGTGEQYF | - | TRBJ2-7 | - | TRBV7-2
TGTGCCAGCAGTTGGGGGGGGACCCAGTACTTC | CASSWGGTQYF | TRBD2 | TRBJ2-5 | - | TRBV28